The rows below give T cell receptor beta chains drawn from one sample of a study of PD-1 blockade in classical Hodgkin lymphoma. Here immunoSEQ multiplex PCR was the method, and the copy in TCRdb shows in-frame clones only, minus some. The sample holds under 45,000 clones, approximately 70% seen once. Sequenced here: peripheral blood mononuclear cells (PBMCs), sampled before the fourth cycle of nivolumab. The origin of the receptors is a human donor with classical Hodgkin lymphoma. CDR3s include the opening cysteine and the closing phenylalanine or tryptophan. The D gene is left open where the match is weak. Clone size appears in some rows only: once, few, many, or a class for an expanded clone.

TRBJ1-2 | NA | TRBV5-1 | NA | 15 | CASSLVFASNYGYTF | TGCGCCAGCAGCTTGGTCTTCGCTTCTAACTATGGCTACACCTTC
TRBJ2-6 | NA | TRBV4-1 | NA | 18 | CASSQVDMGLTGANVLTF | TGCGCCAGCAGCCAAGTTGACATGGGGCTTACTGGGGCCAACGTCCTGACTTTC
TRBJ2-6 | NA | TRBV10-3 | NA | 14 | CAISEGSQSGVLTF | TGTGCCATCAGTGAGGGTTCGCAGTCGGGAGTCCTGACTTTC
TRBJ2-7 | TRBD1 | TRBV2 | NA | 15 | CASSVSGTGVDEQYF | TGTGCCAGCAGTGTAAGCGGGACAGGGGTCGACGAGCAGTACTTC
TRBJ2-2 | TRBD1 | TRBV14 | few | 17 | CASSQSYTGTGPGELFF | TGTGCCAGCAGCCAATCGTATACCGGGACAGGGCCCGGGGAGCTGTTTTTT
TRBJ2-3 | TRBD2 | TRBV14 | few | 16 | CASSQGSGGAEDTQYF | TGTGCCAGCAGCCAAGGTAGCGGGGGGGCCGAGGATACGCAGTATTTT
TRBJ2-5 | TRBD2 | TRBV28 | few | 16 | CASSQLTSGGVETQYF | TGTGCCAGCAGTCAACTGACTAGCGGGGGCGTGGAGACCCAGTACTTC
TRBJ2-1 | TRBD2 | TRBV14 | NA | 15 | CASSWTSGAYNEQFF | TGTGCCAGCAGCTGGACTAGCGGGGCCTACAATGAGCAGTTCTTC
TRBJ2-7 | NA | TRBV5-5 | NA | 18 | CASRSKPGHSRSSYEQYF | TGTGCCAGCCGAAGCAAGCCGGGACACTCTAGGAGCTCCTACGAGCAGTACTTC
TRBJ1-1 | NA | TRBV30 | NA | 12 | CAWTLGETEAFF | TGTGCCTGGACCTTAGGTGAGACTGAAGCTTTCTTT
TRBJ2-7 | NA | TRBV19 | NA | 15 | CASRDSYNGSYEQYF | TGTGCCAGTAGGGACAGTTACAATGGGTCCTACGAGCAGTACTTC
TRBJ2-3 | NA | TRBV2 | few | 15 | CASGVLAERTDTQYF | TGTGCCAGTGGGGTCTTAGCGGAACGCACAGATACGCAGTATTTT